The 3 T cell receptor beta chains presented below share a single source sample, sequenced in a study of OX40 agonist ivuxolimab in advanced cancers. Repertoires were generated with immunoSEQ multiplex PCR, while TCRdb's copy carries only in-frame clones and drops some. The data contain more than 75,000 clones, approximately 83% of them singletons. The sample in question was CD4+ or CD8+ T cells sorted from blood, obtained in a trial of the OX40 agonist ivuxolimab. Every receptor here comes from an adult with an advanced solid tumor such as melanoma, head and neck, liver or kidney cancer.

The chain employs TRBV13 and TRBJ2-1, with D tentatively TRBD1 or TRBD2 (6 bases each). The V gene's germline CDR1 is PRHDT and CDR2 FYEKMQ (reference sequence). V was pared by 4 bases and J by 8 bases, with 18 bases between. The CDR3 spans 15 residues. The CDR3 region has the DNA TGTGCCAGCAGCTCATTGACGGGGGCACGGGATGAGCAGTTCTTC. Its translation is CASSSLTGARDEQFF.

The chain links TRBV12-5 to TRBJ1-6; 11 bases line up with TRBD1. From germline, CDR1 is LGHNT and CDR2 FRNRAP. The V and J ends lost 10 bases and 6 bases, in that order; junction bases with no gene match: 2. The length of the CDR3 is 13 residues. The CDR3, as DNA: TGTGCTACCGGGACAGGGGGTAATTCACCCCTCCACTTT. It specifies CATGTGGNSPLHF.

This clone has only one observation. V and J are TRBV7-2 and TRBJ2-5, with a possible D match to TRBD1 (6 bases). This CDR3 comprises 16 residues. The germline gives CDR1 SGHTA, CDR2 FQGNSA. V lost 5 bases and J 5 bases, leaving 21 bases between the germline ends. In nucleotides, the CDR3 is TGTGCCAGCAGCGTTTACAGGGTCGAGTCATGGGAGACCCAGTACTTC. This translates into CASSVYRVESWETQYF.